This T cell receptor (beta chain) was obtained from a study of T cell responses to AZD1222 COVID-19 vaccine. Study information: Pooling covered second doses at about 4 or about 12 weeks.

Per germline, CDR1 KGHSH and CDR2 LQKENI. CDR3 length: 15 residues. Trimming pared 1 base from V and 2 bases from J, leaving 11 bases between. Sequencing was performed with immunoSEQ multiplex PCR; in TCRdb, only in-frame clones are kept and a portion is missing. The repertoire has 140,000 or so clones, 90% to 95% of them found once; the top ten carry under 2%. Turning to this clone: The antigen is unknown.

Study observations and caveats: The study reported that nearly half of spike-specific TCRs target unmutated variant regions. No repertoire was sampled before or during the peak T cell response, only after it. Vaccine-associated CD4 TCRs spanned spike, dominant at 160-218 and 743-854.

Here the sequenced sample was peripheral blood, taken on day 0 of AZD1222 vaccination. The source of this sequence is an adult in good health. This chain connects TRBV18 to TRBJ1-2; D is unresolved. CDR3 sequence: CASSPQAVLNYGYTF. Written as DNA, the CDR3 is TGTGCCAGCTCACCACAGGCAGTCTTAAACTATGGCTACACCTTC.